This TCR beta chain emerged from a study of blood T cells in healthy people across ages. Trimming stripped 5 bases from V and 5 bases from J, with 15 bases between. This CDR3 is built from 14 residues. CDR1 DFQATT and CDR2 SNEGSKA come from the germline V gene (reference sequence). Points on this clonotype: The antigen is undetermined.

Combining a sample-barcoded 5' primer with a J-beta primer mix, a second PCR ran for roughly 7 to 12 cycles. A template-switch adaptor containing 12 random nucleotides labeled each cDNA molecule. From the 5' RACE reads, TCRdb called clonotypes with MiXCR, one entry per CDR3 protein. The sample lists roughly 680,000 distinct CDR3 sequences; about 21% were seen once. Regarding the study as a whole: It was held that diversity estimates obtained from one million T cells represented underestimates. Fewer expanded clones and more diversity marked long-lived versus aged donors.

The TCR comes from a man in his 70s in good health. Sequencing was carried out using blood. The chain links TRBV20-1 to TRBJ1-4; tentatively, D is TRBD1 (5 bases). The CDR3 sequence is CSASTGTVNEKLFF. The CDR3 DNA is TGCAGTGCTTCGACCGGGACGGTGAATGAAAAACTGTTTTTT.